The entry below gives a single T cell receptor (beta chain) sequence along with its context. This clone has only a few counts. There is no known antigen for this receptor. Base qualities were left out, and no much larger clone turns up one base away. This entry comes from a study of T cell responses to AZD1222 COVID-19 vaccine (dated by TCRdb to the early 2020s). For the study in its entirety: A total of approximately 240 trial participants underwent TCR sequencing, of whom about 210 received two doses of AZD1222 and around 26 received two doses of the MenACWY control vaccine. Trial participants were enrolled by age into 18-55, 56-69 and 70-plus year subgroups, with roughly 160, 29 and 62 TCR-sequenced participants respectively.

The CDR3 regions of human TCRbeta chains were subjected to immunosequencing. The original methods were these. Repertoire TCRs were checked for matches against a reference library of SARS-CoV-2-specific TCRs that had been generated using the MIRA antigen-specificity platform. Breadth was defined as the fraction of unique TCRs that were SARS-CoV-2-associated. Depth was defined as the fraction of total T cells that were SARS-CoV-2-associated. Using the MIRA data, every spike-specific TCR was mapped to the spike region that the TCR reacted to and assigned to either a CD4 or a CD8 class. Log10-transformed breadth and depth values were compared by one-way ANOVA with Sidak's multiple comparisons tests. TCRdb re-hosts the immuneACCESS table, in-frame sequences only. Its copies lack some clones; in the studies checked, an unresolved V gene accounts for under half of them, and the cause for the rest is not known. V and J calls plus clone size are reproduced from that table; the DNA served to infer D and trimming. This sample gives roughly 150,000 clones in total; around 93% of them show up just once. Clones ranked in the top ten supply approximately 7% of the sample.

The time point label for this specimen denotes: about 28 days (+/-7) after the second vaccine dose. AZD1222 recipients given second doses at about 4 weeks or at about 12 weeks were pooled, since spike-specific TCR depth and breadth were not found to differ between the two schedules. The vaccinee samples were drawn from two UK trials, COV001 and COV002, one of which was a single-blind randomized controlled phase 2/3 trial testing AZD1222 (ChAdOx1 nCoV-19) in healthy adults. For TCRbeta chain sequencing, PBMC samples from trial participants were taken at day 0 and at day 28 after the second dose. The investigation overall reported the following: No day 14 peak-response samples were available, so repertoires were characterized only after the peak T cell response. Conclusions about previously exposed vaccinees are limited because only 5 or 6 AZD1222 recipients were SARS-CoV-2 seropositive at baseline. The 56-69-year group was small, and its depth increase did not reach significance, likely because of low power. Reportedly, close to half of the unique spike-specific TCRs recognized epitopes lying outside the regions that are mutated in the B.1.351 and B.1.1.7 variants. Vaccine-associated CD4 TCRs spanned the whole spike protein, with dominant responses in regions 160-218 and 743-854. A significant rise in spike-specific TCR breadth and depth was observed after two AZD1222 doses relative to day 0 and relative to MenACWY recipients. Participants were mostly white British, with more females than males. The authors suggested clonal diversity may have been underestimated.

Based on the germline V gene, the CDR1 and CDR2 sequences are SGHTA and FQGNSA. V sheds 2 bases and J sheds 1 base, leaving 9 bases between their ends. The CDR3, from cysteine to phenylalanine, totals 15 residues. Of all the DNA, just the CDR3 is kept, 45 bases in frame from base 1. This clonotype was sampled from an adult who received the AZD1222 COVID-19 vaccine. Recombination joined TRBV7-2 with TRBJ1-3; the D gene identity is not certain. This specimen was peripheral blood, taken 28 days after the second AZD1222 dose. The DNA reads TGTGCCAGCAGCTTATTCACGGGATCTGGAAACACCATATATTTT. This encodes CASSLFTGSGNTIYF.